A single sample is the source of the 32 T cell receptor beta chains below, sequenced in a study of OX40 agonist ivuxolimab in advanced cancers. Repertoires were generated with immunoSEQ multiplex PCR, while TCRdb's copy carries only in-frame clones and drops some. The data show under 80,000 clones, 88% seen once. Source: CD4+ or CD8+ T cells sorted from blood, taken in a trial of the OX40 agonist ivuxolimab. The source of these receptors is an adult with an advanced solid tumor such as melanoma, head and neck, liver or kidney cancer.

The CDR3 coding sequence is TGTGCCAGCAGCTTAACGCTCAGCAATCAGCCCCAGCATTTT. It encodes CASSLTLSNQPQHF. The V call is TRBV11-2, the J call TRBJ1-5, with no clear D. The V gene's germline CDR1 is SGHAT and CDR2 FQNNGV. Between the trimmed V and J ends, which lost 2 bases and 1 base, there was a span of 6 bases. The CDR3 is made up of 14 amino acids.

V gene TRBV9 combines with J gene TRBJ2-2; 8 bases fit TRBD1. This CDR3 is 15 amino acids long. After removal of 4 bases from V and 3 bases from J, the junction contained 5 bases not matched to a gene. Germline V CDR1 and CDR2: SGDLS, YYNGEE. Written as DNA, the CDR3 is TGTGCCAGCAGCCTTGGACAGGGCTACACCGGGGAGCTGTTTTTT. This codes for CASSLGQGYTGELFF.

This rearrangement joins TRBV19 to TRBJ2-3, with 8 nucleotides matching TRBD1. The germline V gene has CDR1 LNHDA and CDR2 SQIVND (reference sequence). The CDR3 loop spans 18 amino acids. V lost 5 bases and J lost 4; bases outside the gene matches: 17. The CDR3 here is CASSSISRGQGTADTQYF. In nucleotides, the CDR3 is TGTGCCAGTAGTTCCATAAGCCGCGGACAGGGAACAGCAGATACGCAGTATTTT.

The rearrangement links TRBV25-1 to TRBJ2-1, with D unresolved. Germline V gives CDR1 MGHDK, CDR2 SYGVNS. V gave up 2 bases and J gave up 0 bases, with 8 bases separating them. CDR3 length: 15 amino acids. CDR3 region: CASSEVLSSYNEQFF. In nucleotides, the CDR3 is TGTGCCAGCAGTGAAGTCCTGAGCTCCTACAATGAGCAGTTCTTC.

The rearrangement links TRBV27 to TRBJ1-2; no definite D call. Trimming removed 4 bases at V and 8 bases at J, with 17 bases between. Germline CDR1 is MNHEY and CDR2 is SMNVEV (reference sequence). The CDR3 runs to 14 residues. CDR3 loop: CASSSSDRLGGYTF. In nucleotides, the CDR3 is TGTGCCAGCAGTTCGTCCGACCGTCTGGGGGGCTACACCTTC.

CDR3 in amino acids: CAWSSGLSIGANVLTF. The CDR3 region has the DNA TGTGCCTGGAGTTCGGGACTTTCGATCGGGGCCAACGTCCTGACTTTC. The chain employs TRBV30 and TRBJ2-6; D possibly corresponds to TRBD2 (6 bases). Germline loops: CDR1 GTSNPN, CDR2 SVGIG (reference sequence). The CDR3 totals 16 residues. V was shortened by 2 bases and J by 4 bases, with 15 bases between the two germline ends.

This chain links TRBV10-1 with TRBJ2-5; D gene unclear. Germline V gene data show CDR1 as WNHNN and CDR2 as SYGVQD (reference sequence). The CDR3 loop spans 14 amino acids. Trimming cost V 0 bases and J 4 bases, with 9 bases left between them. CDR3: CASSESSPGETQYF. Here the CDR3 DNA reads TGCGCCAGCAGTGAGTCATCGCCGGGAGAGACCCAGTACTTC.

This rearrangement joins TRBV6-6 to TRBJ1-5; TRBD1 aligns across 9 bases. The CDR3 spans 15 residues. Germline values: CDR1 MNHNY, CDR2 SVGAGI (reference sequence). With V trimmed by 4 bases and J by 6 bases, 7 bases remained unmatched. The CDR3 loop reads CASSSEQGARQPQHF. The CDR3 DNA follows: TGTGCCAGCAGTTCAGAACAGGGGGCTCGTCAGCCCCAGCATTTT.

The V gene is TRBV9, the J gene TRBJ2-3, with D perhaps TRBD2 (6 bases). This CDR3 is built from 15 residues. The germline V gene encodes CDR1 SGDLS and CDR2 YYNGEE. V was cut by 0 bases and J by 4 bases, with 12 bases left in between. CDR3 loop: CASSVDGSTADTQYF. In DNA, the CDR3 is TGTGCCAGCAGCGTAGACGGGAGTACAGCAGATACGCAGTATTTT.

The chain recombines TRBV7-2 with TRBJ2-1, with D possibly TRBD2 on 7 matching bases. In germline, CDR1 is SGHTA, CDR2 FQGNSA. Trimming shortened V by 4 bases and J by 5 bases, and 18 bases separated the two germline ends. The CDR3 is made up of 16 amino acids. The CDR3 DNA sequence: TGTGCCAGCAGCTCTCTTAGGGGGGGCGTTAACAATGAGCAGTTCTTC. Translation: CASSSLRGGVNNEQFF.

This clone was observed once. This chain connects TRBV9 to TRBJ2-1; unclear D gene. Germline CDR1 SGDLS, CDR2 YYNGEE. The CDR3 sequence is 15 residues long. Trimming cost V 0 bases and J 8 bases, with 15 bases left between them. The CDR3 region has the DNA TGTGCCAGCAGCGTAGGGATTGAGCCAATTCATGAGCAGTTCTTC. Its protein is CASSVGIEPIHEQFF.

The genes are TRBV7-6 and TRBJ2-1; TRBD1 is a possible D gene (5 bases). Trimming cost V 4 bases and J 3 bases, with 10 bases left between them. The CDR3 contains 14 residues. Germline V gene data show CDR1 as SGHVS and CDR2 as FNYEAQ. The CDR3 DNA follows: TGTGCCAGCAGCTATACAGGTCTCTACAATGAGCAGTTCTTC. Translated: CASSYTGLYNEQFF.

The gene calls are TRBV2 and TRBJ1-4, with D hard to call. The CDR3 sequence is 15 residues long. Trimming cost V 6 bases and J 0 bases, with 11 bases left between them. The V gene's germline CDR1 is SNHLY and CDR2 FYNNEI. The CDR3 DNA is TGTGCCAGCAGACGGGAACTTGCAACTAATGAAAAACTGTTTTTT. Protein product: CASRRELATNEKLFF.

The chain carries TRBV6-1 and TRBJ1-2; the D gene is possibly TRBD1 (5 bases). The germline V gene encodes CDR1 MNHNS and CDR2 SASEGT. This CDR3 region has 13 residues. Trimming cost V 4 bases and J 7 bases, with 13 bases left between them. The CDR3 loop reads CASSAVGVSGYTF. CDR3 coding DNA: TGTGCCAGCAGTGCGGTAGGGGTGTCTGGCTACACCTTC.

The sample holds one count of this clone. The chain combines TRBV9 with TRBJ2-3; TRBD2 agrees at 11 bases. V dropped 3 bases and J dropped 4; count of bases not matched to a gene: 7. The germline gives CDR1 SGDLS, CDR2 YYNGEE. The CDR3 extends over 16 amino acids. CDR3 loop: CASSAQTSGVPDTQYF. The DNA for the CDR3 is TGTGCCAGCAGCGCCCAGACTAGCGGGGTGCCAGATACGCAGTATTTT.

V gene TRBV5-1 combines with J gene TRBJ2-3; 12 positions match TRBD1. The CDR3 runs to 15 residues. CDR1 is SGHRS, CDR2 YFSETQ, per germline. The V and J ends lost 4 bases and 4 bases, in that order; junction bases with no gene match: 4. CDR3 DNA: TGCGCCAGCAGCCCGGGACAGGGGGCAGCAGATACGCAGTATTTT. Translating gives CASSPGQGAADTQYF.

J is TRBJ2-5 and V is TRBV20-1; D is unresolved. The CDR3 has 10 amino acids. V was cut by 2 bases and J by 8 bases, with 6 bases left in between. Germline V CDR1 and CDR2: DFQATT, SNEGSKA (reference sequence). The chain's CDR3 is CSARSGTQYF. Here the CDR3 DNA reads TGCAGTGCTAGATCCGGCACCCAGTACTTC.

The chain is built from TRBV28 and TRBJ1-1, with a tentative D call TRBD1 (5 bases). The V end lost 5 bases, the J end lost 3 bases, and 10 bases lay between the germline ends. The germline CDR1 and CDR2 sequences are MDHEN and SYDVKM. This CDR3 comprises 13 residues. This chain's CDR3 is CASSPGGYTEAFF. Here the CDR3 DNA reads TGTGCCAGCAGTCCCGGGGGTTACACTGAAGCTTTCTTT.

CDR3 residues: CASSPSGITYEQYF. The CDR3 DNA is TGTGCCAGCAGCCCCTCCGGAATAACCTACGAGCAGTACTTC. The chain links TRBV6-1 to TRBJ2-7, with D unclear. V lost 6 bases, J lost 2 bases, and 14 bases lay in between. Germline V lookup: CDR1 MNHNS, CDR2 SASEGT. This CDR3 has 14 residues.

In DNA form, the CDR3 reads TGTGCCAGCGGCAGAGCTAACTATGGCTACACCTTC. As protein: CASGRANYGYTF. The V call is TRBV2, the J call TRBJ1-2; D unresolved. Germline loops: CDR1 SNHLY, CDR2 FYNNEI. The CDR3 loop spans 12 amino acids. V was trimmed by 8 bases and J by 0 bases, leaving 7 bases between them.

The gene calls are TRBV5-6 and TRBJ2-7; the match to TRBD1 covers 7 bases. This CDR3 spans 14 amino acids. V gave up 3 bases and J gave up 4 bases; unmatched junction bases: 7. Germline-derived CDR1 and CDR2 are SGHDT and YYEEEE. The CDR3 here is CASSSRTGSYEQYF. The CDR3 DNA reads TGTGCCAGCAGCTCAAGGACAGGATCGTACGAGCAGTACTTC.

This clone was seen a single time. J is TRBJ2-1 and V is TRBV6-1; D remains unclear. Germline V gene lookup returns CDR1 MNHNS and CDR2 SASEGT. Trimming shortened V by 7 bases and J by 5 bases, and 15 bases separated the two germline ends. This CDR3 is built from 14 residues. The CDR3 is CASIPVIQNNEQFF. The CDR3 DNA reads as TGTGCCAGCATCCCGGTTATTCAGAACAATGAGCAGTTCTTC.

Here the CDR3 reads CASSVRQGVNRPQYF. For the CDR3, the DNA is TGCGCCAGCAGCGTGAGACAGGGGGTGAATCGACCGCAGTATTTT. The rearrangement joins TRBV5-1 to TRBJ2-3, with 9 positions matching TRBD1. J gave up 10 bases and V 4 bases, and 13 bases lay outside the gene matches. From germline, CDR1 is SGHRS and CDR2 YFSETQ. CDR3 size: 15 residues.

The gene calls are TRBV9 and TRBJ2-5; possible D gene TRBD1, 6 bases. Germline-derived CDR1 and CDR2 are SGDLS and YYNGEE. The V end lost 0 bases, the J end lost 3 bases, and 6 bases lay between the germline ends. The CDR3 consists of 13 residues. DNA of the CDR3: TGTGCCAGCAGCGTAGGGACAGAAGAGACCCAGTACTTC. It is translated as CASSVGTEETQYF.

The chain links TRBV30 to TRBJ1-6; D is possibly TRBD1 (5 bases). Trimming left V 2 bases short and J 10 bases short, with 15 bases between. Germline lookup yields CDR1 GTSNPN and CDR2 SVGIG (reference sequence). The CDR3 sequence is 14 residues long. As DNA, the CDR3 is TGTGCCTGGAGTTTGGGGCAGGGAAACTCACCCCTCCACTTT. Translation: CAWSLGQGNSPLHF.

This sequence joins TRBV19 and TRBJ1-2; TRBD1 agrees at 11 bases. This CDR3 comprises 15 residues. Losses at the gene ends were 3 bases for V and 4 bases for J; bases not matched to a gene: 4. Germline V gives CDR1 LNHDA, CDR2 SQIVND (reference sequence). Here the CDR3 reads CASSIGQGAAYGYTF. The CDR3, as DNA: TGTGCCAGTAGTATTGGACAGGGGGCGGCCTATGGCTACACCTTC.

CDR3 DNA sequence: TGTGCCAGCAGTGCGATCTCACAGGGGGCTAGCAATCAGCCCCAGCATTTT. Residues: CASSAISQGASNQPQHF. The chain recombines TRBV6-1 with TRBJ1-5, with 9 bases matching TRBD1. Germline CDR1 is MNHNS and CDR2 is SASEGT. The J segment lost 0 bases and the V segment lost 4 bases, leaving 7 bases of the junction unmatched. The CDR3 sequence is 17 residues long.

The chain links TRBV19 to TRBJ2-7; 12 bases align to TRBD1. This CDR3 is 15 amino acids long. The V gene's germline CDR1 is LNHDA and CDR2 SQIVND (reference sequence). Germline trimming cut 3 bases from V and 7 bases from J; bases unmatched to any gene: 7. The CDR3 spells CASSIGTGGRGEQYF. The CDR3 region has the DNA TGTGCCAGTAGTATCGGGACAGGGGGCCGTGGGGAGCAGTACTTC.

The V call is TRBV30, the J call TRBJ1-4; D may be TRBD1 (6 bases). This CDR3 has 15 amino acids. Germline-derived CDR1 and CDR2 are GTSNPN and SVGIG (reference sequence). Deletions cut 1 base from V and 4 bases from J, with 13 bases between. CDR3 in DNA: TGTGCCTGGAGTGACATCAGGGGAGATAATGAAAAACTGTTTTTT. Its protein product is CAWSDIRGDNEKLFF.

The V and J genes are TRBV7-3 and TRBJ2-7; no clear D. The CDR3 is 13 amino acids. CDR1 and CDR2 from the germline V gene are SGHTA and FQGTGA. With 2 bases removed from V and 7 bases from J, the gap between germline ends came to 12 bases. The CDR3 nucleotides are TGTGCCAGCAGCTTACCGTCGGTGAGGGAGCAGTACTTC. Protein product: CASSLPSVREQYF.

The rearrangement uses TRBV6-1 and TRBJ2-7, with D possibly called TRBD1 or TRBD2 (6 bases each). Germline CDR1 is MNHNS and CDR2 is SASEGT. The CDR3 is made up of 14 amino acids. Trimming cost V 5 bases and J 2 bases, with 13 bases left between them. In DNA, the CDR3 is TGTGCCAGCAGTCCCCGGGGGCCCCCCTACGAGCAGTACTTC. It codes for CASSPRGPPYEQYF.

V usage is TRBV9 and J usage is TRBJ1-6; the D is unclear. CDR3 length equals 13 residues. Trimming left V 8 bases short and J 6 bases short, with 12 bases between. The germline CDR1 and CDR2 sequences are SGDLS and YYNGEE. CDR3 bases: TGTGCCAGTGGCACGGCACCTAATTCACCCCTCCACTTT. Translated, it gives CASGTAPNSPLHF.